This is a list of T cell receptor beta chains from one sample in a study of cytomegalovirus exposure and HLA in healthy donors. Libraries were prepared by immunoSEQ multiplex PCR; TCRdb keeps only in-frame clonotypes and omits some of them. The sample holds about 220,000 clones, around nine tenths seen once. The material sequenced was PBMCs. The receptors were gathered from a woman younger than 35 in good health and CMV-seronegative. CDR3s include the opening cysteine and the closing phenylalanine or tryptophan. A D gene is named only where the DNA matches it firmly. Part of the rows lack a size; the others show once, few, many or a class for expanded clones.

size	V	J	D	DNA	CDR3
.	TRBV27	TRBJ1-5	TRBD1	TGTGCCAGCAGAAACTTCGGGACAGGGGACAATCAGCCCCAGCATTTT	CASRNFGTGDNQPQHF
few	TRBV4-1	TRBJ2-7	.	TGCGCCAGCAGCCAAGAAGGGGCAGCCACCTCCTACGAGCAGTACTTC	CASSQEGAATSYEQYF
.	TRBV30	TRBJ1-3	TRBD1	TGTGCCTGGAGAGGGGGACAGGCGGCTGGAAACACCATATATTTT	CAWRGGQAAGNTIYF
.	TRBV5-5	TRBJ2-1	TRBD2	TGTGCCAGCAGCTACGGGACTAGCGAATACAATGAGCAGTTCTTC	CASSYGTSEYNEQFF
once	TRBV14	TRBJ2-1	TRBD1	TGTGCCAGCAGCCTATACAGGGGCTCCTACAATGAGCAGTTCTTC	CASSLYRGSYNEQFF
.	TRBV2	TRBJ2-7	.	TGTGCCAGCAGTTCTACAGGTTTCCCCTACGAGCAGTACTTC	CASSSTGFPYEQYF
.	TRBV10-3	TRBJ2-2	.	TGTGCCACCCTCCGGGGGAGCTCCGGGGAGCTGTTTTTT	CATLRGSSGELFF
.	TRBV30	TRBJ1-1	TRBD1	TGTGCCTGGAGCCCTGACAGGGGGCCTGAAGCTTTCTTT	CAWSPDRGPEAFF
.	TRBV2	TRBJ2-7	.	TGTGCCAGCAGTGATCGCCAGGGGACCTACGAGCAGTACTTC	CASSDRQGTYEQYF
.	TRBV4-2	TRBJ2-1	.	TGTGCCAGCAGCCCCTTTCCTACGGGCGGGGTCTCCTACAATGAGCAGTTCTTC	CASSPFPTGGVSYNEQFF
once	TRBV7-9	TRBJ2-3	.	TGTGCCAGTAGAGGGATGATCACAGATACGCAGTATTTT	CASRGMITDTQYF
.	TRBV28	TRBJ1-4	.	TGTGCCAGCAGTTTACCGGGGGCAACTAATGAAAAACTGTTTTTT	CASSLPGATNEKLFF
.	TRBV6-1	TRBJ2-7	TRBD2	TGTGCCAGCAGTGAAGTGCCGTCTAGCGGTACCTACGAGCAGTACTTC	CASSEVPSSGTYEQYF
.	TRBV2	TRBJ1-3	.	TGTGCCAGCAGTGACTACGGGACTGCTGGAAACACCATATATTTT	CASSDYGTAGNTIYF
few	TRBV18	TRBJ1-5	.	TGTGCCAGCTCACTTACAGGGTATGGCAATCAGCCCCAGCATTTT	CASSLTGYGNQPQHF
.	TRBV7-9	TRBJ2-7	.	TGTGCCAGCAGCTTGCGGGACCCTCCCTACGAGCAGTACTTC	CASSLRDPPYEQYF
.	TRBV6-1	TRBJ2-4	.	TGTGCCAGCAGTGAAGCCTACAGGATGACCTTCAAAAACATTCAGTACTTC	CASSEAYRMTFKNIQYF
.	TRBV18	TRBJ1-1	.	TGTGCCAGCTCACCACCGGGGCGGTCGGGCACTGAAGCTTTCTTT	CASSPPGRSGTEAFF
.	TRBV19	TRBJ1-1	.	TGTGCCAGTAGTATAGTGTACGGGGGTGAAGCTTTCTTT	CASSIVYGGEAFF
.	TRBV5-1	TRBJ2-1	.	TGCGCCAGCAGGCCAGGGGTCAATGAGCAGTTCTTC	CASRPGVNEQFF
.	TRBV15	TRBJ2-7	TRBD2	TGTGCCACCTCCCCCGGACTAGCGGGGACCTACGAGCAGTACTTC	CATSPGLAGTYEQYF
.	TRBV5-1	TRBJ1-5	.	TGCGCCAGCAGCTTTGTGACAGGAAAAGATCAGCCCCAGCATTTT	CASSFVTGKDQPQHF
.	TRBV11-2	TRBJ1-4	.	TGTGCCAGCAGCACCCGACTCTCAACTAATGAAAAACTGTTTTTT	CASSTRLSTNEKLFF
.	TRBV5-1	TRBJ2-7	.	TGCGCCAGCAGCAAACAGGGTGGTGAGCAGTACTTC	CASSKQGGEQYF
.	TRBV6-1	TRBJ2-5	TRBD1	TGTGCCAGCAGCGGACAGGATGTAGAAGAGACCCAGTACTTC	CASSGQDVEETQYF
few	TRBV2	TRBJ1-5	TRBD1	TGTGCCAGCAGTGGGGACAGGCCCAGCAATCAGCCCCAGCATTTT	CASSGDRPSNQPQHF
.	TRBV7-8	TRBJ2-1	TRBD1	TGTGCCACCCGAGGGGACAGAACAGTTAACACACAGTTCTTC	CATRGDRTVNTQFF
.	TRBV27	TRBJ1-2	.	TGTGCCAGCAGTTTCCGCATGGGGGCTGGAGGCTACACCTTC	CASSFRMGAGGYTF
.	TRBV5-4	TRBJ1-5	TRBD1	TGTGCCAGCAGCCCCGACAGGGGCTTAGGGCCCCAGCATTTT	CASSPDRGLGPQHF
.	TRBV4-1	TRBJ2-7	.	TGCGCCAGCAGCCATATCCAGGGCTACGAGCAGTACTTC	CASSHIQGYEQYF
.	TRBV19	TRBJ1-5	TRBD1	TGTGCCAGTAGTATGAGGGGGCTGAGCAATCAGCCCCAGCATTTT	CASSMRGLSNQPQHF
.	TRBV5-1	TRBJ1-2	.	TGCGCCAGCAGCGAAGACGCAGGCTATGGCTACACCTTC	CASSEDAGYGYTF
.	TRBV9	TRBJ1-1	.	TGTGCCAGCAGCGTAGGAATAACAGGGATTGGAACTGAAGCTTTCTTT	CASSVGITGIGTEAFF
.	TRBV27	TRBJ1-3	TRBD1	TGTGCCAGCAGTTCAGGGGGCAGTGGAAACACCATATATTTT	CASSSGGSGNTIYF
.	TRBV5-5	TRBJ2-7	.	TGTGCCAGCAGCCATCAGGGTCCCTACGAGCAGTACTTC	CASSHQGPYEQYF
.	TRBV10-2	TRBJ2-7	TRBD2	TGCGCCGTTCAACTAGCGGGAGACCACGAGCAGTACTTC	CAVQLAGDHEQYF
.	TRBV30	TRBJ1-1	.	TGTGCCTGGAGGGGGCGTGGGAAACCTATGAACACTGAAGCTTTCTTT	CAWRGRGKPMNTEAFF
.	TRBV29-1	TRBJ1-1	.	TGCAGCGTCCATGTTTCTGAAGCTTTCTTT	CSVHVSEAFF
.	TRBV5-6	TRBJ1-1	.	TGTGCCAGCAGCTTGACAGGGTGGGACACTGAAGCTTTCTTT	CASSLTGWDTEAFF
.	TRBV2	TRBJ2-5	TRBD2	TGTGCCAGCAGTGTACTAGCGGGAGGCCGTCGGGGGACCCAGTACTTC	CASSVLAGGRRGTQYF
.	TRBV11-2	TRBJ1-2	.	TGTGCCAGCAGCCCTAGGGGGGGCTGGGGGGTTGATGATGGCTACACCTTC	CASSPRGGWGVDDGYTF
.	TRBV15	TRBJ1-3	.	TGTGCCACCAGCAGTGAATTTGGTGGGACTGGAGGCGGAAACACCATATATTTT	CATSSEFGGTGGGNTIYF
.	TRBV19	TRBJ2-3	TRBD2	TGTGCCAGTAGTCAAGCGGGAGCAGCAGATACGCAGTATTTT	CASSQAGAADTQYF
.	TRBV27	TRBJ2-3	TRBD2	TGTGCCAGCAGTTTTTTTGGTTGGTTTGGGCGGGGGGTGGTGGATACGCAGTATTTT	CASSFFGWFGRGVVDTQYF
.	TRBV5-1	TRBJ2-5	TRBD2	TGCGCCAGCAGCTCGACGGGACTAGCGGGCCAAGAGACCCAGTACTTC	CASSSTGLAGQETQYF
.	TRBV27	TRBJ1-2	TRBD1	TGTGCCAGCAGTTTATTAGGGCCTGTGGAGGGGGCTTTAAATGGCTACACCTTC	CASSLLGPVEGALNGYTF
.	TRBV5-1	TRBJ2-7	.	TGCGCCAGCAGCCGGGACACGGGGGAGCAGTACTTC	CASSRDTGEQYF
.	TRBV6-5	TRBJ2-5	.	TGTGCCAGCAGTATGGGCCTTAACGGACAAGAGACCCAGTACTTC	CASSMGLNGQETQYF
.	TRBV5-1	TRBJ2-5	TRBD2	TGCGCCAGCAGCAGAGAGGGCCTAGCGGGAGGTACCCGGGAGACCCAGTACTTC	CASSREGLAGGTRETQYF
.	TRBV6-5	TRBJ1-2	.	TGTGCCAGCAGTTACTCCCTACACAGGGAGCGTTATGGCTACACCTTC	CASSYSLHRERYGYTF
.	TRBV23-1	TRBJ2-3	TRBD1	TGCGCCAGCAGTCGCCGGGGACAGCCTAGAACAGATACGCAGTATTTT	CASSRRGQPRTDTQYF
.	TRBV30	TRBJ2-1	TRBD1	TGTGCCTGGAGCTCGGTTCGGGACAGCCGATACAATGAGCAGTTCTTC	CAWSSVRDSRYNEQFF
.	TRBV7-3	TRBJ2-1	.	TGTGCCAGCAGCTCGAAAGGGGTTCTGGAGCAGTTCTTC	CASSSKGVLEQFF
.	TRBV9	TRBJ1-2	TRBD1	TGTGCCAGCAGCCCACAAACAGGGGGCGCGGGCGGCTACACCTTC	CASSPQTGGAGGYTF